The 25 T cell receptor beta chains below were found in one sample sequenced in a study of tumor and adjacent non-tumor tissue in lung cancer. RNA was extracted from bulk tissue without any cell sorting. The library came from three nested PCR rounds adapted from ARM-PCR protocols. Each CDR3 protein is one row after TCRdb ran MiXCR on the multiplex PCR reads. This sample has around 86,000 distinct CDR3 sequences; over 60% occur once, and the top ten carry roughly 9%. The sample consisted of lung tumor tissue. The origin of the receptors is a woman aged 40 to 55 with non-small cell lung cancer.

For this clonotype: Without the conserved terminal phenylalanine or tryptophan, this CDR3 likely stems from a read error. J is TRBJ1-2 and V is TRBV6-1; D is uncertain. The CDR3 totals 13 residues. Looked up from germline, CDR1 is MNHNS and CDR2 is SASEGT. The DNA of the CDR3 is TGTGCCAGCAGTAAAGCTGGGGAGGCCTTCTACACCTCC. Protein: CASSKAGEAFYTS.

This chain joins TRBV28 and TRBJ2-5; 14 bases match TRBD2. CDR1 is MDHEN and CDR2 is SYDVKM in the germline V gene. This CDR3 spans 15 amino acids. The ends lost 3 bases at V and 5 bases at J; junction bases unmatched: 2. As DNA, the CDR3 is TGTGCCAGCAGTTTTAGACTAGCGGGAGGGGAGACCCAGTACTTC. Its protein is CASSFRLAGGETQYF.

Points on this clonotype: This may arise from a read error, as a much more abundant clone is one base away. CDR3 protein: CACGTGSTVELFF. In nucleotides, the CDR3 is TGTGCCTGTGGGACAGGGAGCACCGTGGAGCTGTTTTTT. The rearrangement links TRBV30 to TRBJ2-2; 9 bases agree with TRBD1. Per the germline V gene, CDR1 is GTSNPN and CDR2 is SVGIG (reference sequence). CDR3 length equals 13 residues.

Of note for this clonotype: This CDR3 fails to terminate in the conserved phenylalanine or tryptophan, so it likely reflects a read error. This chain joins TRBV6-1 and TRBJ2-3, with TRBD2 as a possible D gene (5 bases). The CDR3 has 15 residues. Germline V gene sequence: CDR1 MNHNS, CDR2 SASEGT. CDR3: CASSERQGSTDTQYY. CDR3 coding DNA: TGCGCTAGCAGTGAACGTCAAGGGAGCACAGATACGCAGTATTAT.

With respect to this clonotype: Given a much more abundant clone one base away, this may be a read error. The chain employs TRBV5-1 and TRBJ1-2, with 10 bases lining up with TRBD1. This CDR3 has 15 residues. CDR1 and CDR2 from the germline V gene are SGHRS and YFSETQ. The CDR3 sequence is CANSVTGGADYGYTF. The CDR3 DNA follows: TGCGCCAACAGCGTGACAGGGGGCGCAGACTATGGCTACACCTTC.

Worth noting for this clonotype: An end of the junction does not agree with germline; a read error may underlie this. The chain is built from TRBV7-8 and TRBJ1-5; D is ambiguous. From germline, CDR1 is SGHVS and CDR2 FQNEAQ. The CDR3 loop spans 14 amino acids. The CDR3 DNA sequence: TGTGCCAGCAGCTTGCCCCATAGCAAACAGCCCCAGCATTTT. It yields the protein CASSLPHSKQPQHF.

This clonotype appeared a few times. The chain uses TRBV10-3 and TRBJ1-1, with D uncertain. The CDR3 length is 13 residues. Trimming pared 1 base from V and 6 bases from J, leaving 9 bases between. Germline loops: CDR1 ENHRY, CDR2 SYGVKD. For the CDR3, the DNA is TGTGCCATCAGTGAGTGGGGTTACGCTGAAGCTTTCTTT. It encodes CAISEWGYAEAFF.

This chain uses TRBV4-1 with TRBJ2-2; TRBD2 matches 7 bases. The CDR3 is 19 amino acids. The trim removed 6 bases at V and 6 bases at J, leaving 22 bases unmatched. Germline CDR1 MGHRA, CDR2 YSYEKL. For the CDR3, the DNA is TGCGCCAGCAGTCTCACCGAGGGTCGCGGGAGAGGTATGGCCGGGGAGCTGTTTTTT. The encoded protein is CASSLTEGRGRGMAGELFF.

As regards this clonotype: This could be a read error, since a much larger clone is one nucleotide away. The chain uses TRBV7-8 and TRBJ2-1, with 8 positions matching TRBD2. V lost 5 bases and J lost 10; bases outside the gene matches: 13. Germline V gene data show CDR1 as SGHVS and CDR2 as FQNEAQ. This CDR3 is 15 amino acids long. The CDR3 bases are TGTGCCAGCAGCCGACAGCGGGAGTGGATTCAGGAGCAGTTCTTC. Its translation: CASSRQREWIQEQFF.

In this sample, this clonotype turned up many times. The J gene is TRBJ2-2, the V gene TRBV6-1; D unresolved. CDR1 and CDR2 from the germline V gene are MNHNS and SASEGT. This CDR3 comprises 14 residues. Trimming cost V 0 bases and J 6 bases, with 8 bases left between them. As DNA, the CDR3 is TGTGCCAGCAGTGAAGCAGGATACTCCGGGGAGCTGTTTTTT. Encoded protein: CASSEAGYSGELFF.

Comments on this clonotype: Mismatch with germline at one junction end may stem from a read error. The chain uses TRBV11-2 and TRBJ2-5; D unresolved. Per the germline V gene, CDR1 is SGHAT and CDR2 is FQNNGV. This CDR3 spans 12 amino acids. CDR3 amino acids: CASSSQEETQYF. CDR3 sequence (DNA): TGCGCCAGTAGCTCCCAGGAGGAGACCCAGTACTTC.

On this clonotype itself: Compared with germline, one end of the junction differs, possibly owing to a read error. The chain is built from TRBV5-6 and TRBJ2-3, with D perhaps TRBD2 (7 bases). Germline V gives CDR1 SGHDT, CDR2 YYEEEE. This CDR3 comprises 16 residues. Here the CDR3 DNA reads TGTGCCAGCAGCTTGGTGGGGGGGCCCGGTACAGATACGCAGTGTTTT. Residues: CASSLVGGPGTDTQCF.

This clonotype was seen more than once but under ten times. The chain recombines TRBV20-1 with TRBJ1-2, with D perhaps matching TRBD1 (5 bases). CDR3 length equals 13 residues. V gave up 6 bases and J gave up 2 bases, with 13 bases separating them. Germline V gene sequence: CDR1 DFQATT, CDR2 SNEGSKA (reference sequence). The CDR3 bases are TGCAGTGCCGAACACAGGACCAACTATGGCTACACCTTC. It is translated as CSAEHRTNYGYTF.

This chain links TRBV5-4 with TRBJ2-4; tentatively, D is TRBD1 or TRBD2 (5 bases each). V dropped 6 bases and J dropped 7 bases, with 17 bases sitting between them. This CDR3 comprises 14 residues. The germline CDR1 and CDR2 sequences are SGHNT and YYREEE (reference sequence). The CDR3 protein is CASIPRGGSNIQYF. For the CDR3, the DNA is TGTGCCAGCATCCCGAGGGGTGGCTCGAACATTCAGTACTTC.

For this clonotype: At one end, the junction sequence differs from germline, possibly due to a read error. The chain uses TRBV29-1 and TRBJ2-1; 14 nucleotides align to TRBD2. Per the germline V gene, CDR1 is SQVTM and CDR2 is ANQGSEA. This CDR3 is built from 16 residues. Here the CDR3 reads CSVEAMTSGRGADQFF. The DNA of the CDR3 is TGTAGCGTTGAAGCAATGACTAGCGGGAGGGGGGCTGACCAGTTCTTC.

On this clonotype: Sequence at one end of the junction differs from germline and may be a read error. The chain carries TRBV11-2 and TRBJ2-7; no reliable D call. This CDR3 has 15 residues. Germline loops: CDR1 SGHAT, CDR2 FQNNGV. CDR3 DNA: TGTGCCAGCAGTTTAGATCCCCTGAGATCCTACGAGCAGTACTTC. Protein: CASSLDPLRSYEQYF.

With regard to this clonotype: One end of the junction does not line up with germline, which may come from a read error. This chain connects TRBV28 to TRBJ2-7; D is tentatively TRBD1 or TRBD2 (5 bases each). The CDR3 consists of 18 residues. CDR1 and CDR2 from the germline V gene are MDHEN and SYDVKM. CDR3 protein: CPSSFVPIVGELTYEQYF. The CDR3 nucleotides are TGTCCCAGCAGTTTTGTCCCCATTGTGGGGGAACTAACCTACGAGCAGTACTTC.

This clonotype turned up a few times. Since a much larger clone is just one base distant, this may be a read error. The rearrangement joins TRBV5-4 to TRBJ2-7; possibly TRBD2 for D (6 bases). V was shortened by 3 bases and J by 0 bases, with 19 bases between the two germline ends. The CDR3 length is 17 residues. The V gene's germline CDR1 is SGHNT and CDR2 YYREEE (reference sequence). Here the CDR3 DNA reads TGTGCCAGCAGCTCGGTTCTGGTGGCGGGGACCTCCTACGAGCAGTACTTC. This sequence encodes CASSSVLVAGTSYEQYF.

Worth noting for this clonotype: At one of its ends the junction is not consistent with the germline gene, which may arise from a read error. This chain links TRBV11-2 with TRBJ1-6; weak D call: TRBD1 (6 bases). This CDR3 spans 15 amino acids. CDR1 and CDR2 from the germline V gene are SGHAT and FQNNGV. CDR3 loop: CASSSDGQLNSPLNF. CDR3 sequence (DNA): TGTGCCAGCAGCTCTGATGGACAGCTAAATTCACCCCTCAACTTT.

In its sample, this clonotype was seen once. The junction shows a germline mismatch at one end, possibly a read error. This sequence joins TRBV4-2 and TRBJ2-5, with TRBD2 matching over 8 bases. Germline V gives CDR1 LGHNA, CDR2 YNFKEQ. The CDR3 has 15 residues. This CDR3 is CATSQTSVLQETQYF. In DNA, the CDR3 is TGTGCCACCAGCCAGACTAGCGTGCTTCAAGAGACCCAGTATTTC.

This chain uses TRBV11-2 with TRBJ1-1; D not certain. This CDR3 spans 14 amino acids. Trimming cost V 4 bases and J 7 bases, with 16 bases left between them. CDR1 is SGHAT and CDR2 is FQNNGV in the germline V gene. CDR3 sequence (DNA): TGTGCCAGCAGCTCACGGCACGGGCGCGTTGAAGCTTTCTTT. This gives the protein CASSSRHGRVEAFF.

In regard to this clonotype: Being one base from a much bigger clone, this may be a read error. The chain employs TRBV20-1 and TRBJ2-3; perhaps TRBD2 as D (5 bases). This CDR3 has 15 amino acids. V was trimmed by 0 bases and J by 2 bases, leaving 12 bases between them. Germline V gene data show CDR1 as DFQATT and CDR2 as SNEGSKA (reference sequence). The CDR3 DNA sequence: TGCAGTGCTAGAGATTCCAGCGGAACCACAGATACGCAGTATTTT. Translating gives CSARDSSGTTDTQYF.

The table lists this clonotype with many counts. J is TRBJ2-3 and V is TRBV7-9; D is possibly TRBD1 (6 bases). Between the trimmed V and J ends, which lost 3 bases and 2 bases, there was a span of 12 bases. This CDR3 is 15 amino acids long. The germline CDR1 and CDR2 sequences are SEHNR and FQNEAQ (reference sequence). The DNA for the CDR3 is TGTGCCAGCAGCTTGGGACACCCTTACACAGATACGCAGTATTTT. Its protein product is CASSLGHPYTDTQYF.

Turning to this clonotype: At one boundary the junction diverges from the germline segment, which might be a read error. The V gene is TRBV5-1, the J gene TRBJ1-1; D not certain. Germline CDR1 reads SGHRS; CDR2 reads YFSETQ. This CDR3 spans 14 amino acids. CDR3 loop: CASILEVPGTEAFF. The CDR3 DNA sequence: TGCGCCAGCATCTTGGAAGTGCCGGGGACTGAAGCTTTCTTT.

The rearrangement uses TRBV4-1 and TRBJ1-5; D is unresolved. V was shortened by 4 bases and J by 10 bases, with 20 bases between the two germline ends. Germline lookup yields CDR1 MGHRA and CDR2 YSYEKL. The CDR3 sequence is 15 residues long. The CDR3 protein is CASSPTPTITIPQHF. The DNA for the CDR3 is TGCGCCAGCAGCCCAACTCCCACCATCACCATTCCCCAGCATTTT.